This T cell receptor beta chain was recovered during a study of T and B cells in COVID-19 patients (TCRdb year 2020). With respect to the entire study: Using TRB and IGH repertoire sequencing of peripheral blood, the study characterized adaptive immunity in COVID-19 patients who had active infection or had recovered. A recovered cohort comprised more than 15 patients contributing 20 samples, mostly after mild to moderate COVID-19 managed as outpatients. As many as 9 follow-up blood samples were collected from each patient, and in some individuals these samples spanned different disease stages. Two patients were in both the active and recovered cohorts because samples existed from active disease and from after recovery. A median age of around 33 years was recorded in the recovered cohort versus around 70 years in the active-infection cohort. Over 8 million TCR sequences were analysed in a TCR and BCR sequence repository that covered 37 patients and approximately 69 time points. For the repertoire analyses, the comparison was an age-matched reference group of roughly 40 healthy donors who were negative for COVID-19 antibodies. Comorbidities linked to unfavorable COVID-19 outcome were present in about 90% of the roughly 20 patients in the active-infection cohort. Critical illness requiring mechanical ventilation or ECMO was present in about 60% of the 20 patients in the active-infection cohort. Results and caveats for the whole study, not just this receptor: Specific T cell subsets (CD4+/Treg/CD8+) and sorted SARS-CoV-2-responsive or tetramer+ T cells had not yet been sequenced, and these experiments were ongoing. The reported TCR clusters were said to need prospective validation before any clinical use. A total of 2,331 exclusive TCR clusters, including over 25 low-pGen clusters, were found in the recovered cohort. TRB repertoires were found to be highly clonal in active COVID-19, whereas diversity and richness at recovery were found to rise above healthy donor levels. TRBV/TRBJ gene usage was reported as strongly skewed in patients with COVID-19. Blood samples from mildly ill patients during symptoms and early samples from severe cases were scarce. The size of the cohort was considered insufficient for assessing HLA contributions to COVID-19 susceptibility or severity.

CDR1 and CDR2, per the germline V gene, are MNHEY and SVGAGI. The CDR3 spans 14 residues, from the cysteine through the phenylalanine. The entry retains the CDR3 DNA only, 42 bases that are in frame from base 1. V and J are truncated by 6 bases and 0 bases respectively, leaving an intervening sequence of 11 bases. TRB repertoires were amplified using about 250-500 ng of genomic DNA isolated from blood. These reads were obtained on an Illumina MiSeq. Multiplex PCR with BIOMED2 TRB-A/B primer pools was used to amplify TRB rearrangements. Two consecutive PCRs added Illumina-compatible adapters and 7-nucleotide sample barcodes to the amplicons. Phusion HS II polymerase was used for all library PCRs. The amplicons were purified from gel with the NucleoSpin Gel and PCR Clean-up kit, measured on Qubit, and combined at 4 nM. The quality of the amplicon pool was checked on an Agilent 2100 Bioanalyzer prior to Illumina next-generation sequencing. From the authors' description of their analysis: Annotation of TRB rearrangements was done in MiXCR 3.0.8 with the default MiXCR reference library. Non-productive reads and sequences with fewer than 2 reads were removed, and each unique CDR3 nucleotide sequence was counted as one clone. R 3.5.1 was used to calculate clonality, diversity, richness and V-J gene usage. TCR clustering by CDR3 similarity used GLIPH2, with generation probabilities calculated by OLGA. GLIPH2 clusters were kept only when the clusters contained at least four unique TCR clonotypes present in at least three individuals. Clones were called with MiXCR by TCRdb after fastp trimmed the public reads at Q25, and only in-frame beta chains were retained. Each CDR3 protein gets just one entry, which takes the most common genes and DNA from the rows behind it. TCRdb's processing, not the authors' own work, is the source of the V and J calls. The sample records some 15,000 distinct CDR3 sequences, 25% to 30% of which are singletons. The ten largest make up about 3% of the sample.

Note on this clonotype: Its recognized antigen is unknown. Base qualities are not provided; no much larger clone lies one nucleotide away.

The TCR sequence derives from a human donor who had recovered from COVID-19. The specimen sequenced was blood. The chain employs TRBV6-5 and TRBJ1-1, with no confident D gene call. Read as DNA, the sequence is TGTGCCAGCAGGCTAGAGGGTATGAACACTGAAGCTTTCTTT. This translates into CASRLEGMNTEAFF.